This TCR beta chain derives from a study of blood T cell repertoires in COVID-19 (dated by TCRdb to between 2020 and 2021). Concerning the study at large: The collaborator samples originated in the United States, Italy and Spain and spanned the acute and convalescent phases of COVID-19. Nearly every sample came with metadata listing a de-identified subject ID, COVID-19 status, age in years and sex. A freely available public database, intended as a resource for researchers studying the immune response to SARS-CoV-2, is where the repertoires were released. HLA class I and class II types, where available, came from metadata supplied by the sample provider rather than from assay-based typing. The material from the prospective study consisted of cDNA or gDNA derived from T cells, B-cell-depleted T cells, or PBMCs. Subjects who had been exposed to COVID-19, were actively infected with it, or had recovered from it provided the deeply sampled blood TCRbeta repertoires that made up the dataset. The samples were drawn from two sources: the first 160 participants of the ongoing ImmuneRACE study, and 1,254 subjects contributed by 6 global collaborators.

Overall study results and their limits: The quantity of clinical and demographic metadata differed by source and by participant and was supplied without curation.

Whole blood was collected in K2EDTA tubes by collaborating institutions according to the institutions' own protocols. Collaborator samples were shipped for TCRbeta analysis as frozen whole blood, isolated PBMCs, or DNA extracted from either sample type. The immunoSEQ Assay, a bias-controlled multiplex PCR, was used to amplify TCRbeta CDR3 regions from genomic DNA. In the paper's pipeline: Nucleated cell counts per sample were estimated from amplification of reference gene primers within the assay. To quantify the absolute abundance of each unique TCRbeta CDR3 rearrangement, sequence reads were collapsed and filtered. Productive Simpson clonality was computed per sample as the square root of Simpson's diversity index over productive rearrangements. TCRdb carries this immuneACCESS record with in-frame sequences only. Its versions omit some clonotypes, under half of them owing to an unresolved V gene in the studies checked, with the rest unexplained. That table supplies the V and J calls and clone size; D and trimming were determined from the DNA. This sample lists some 150,000 clones; around 90% were detected once. The top ten constitute 11% of the sample.

In regard to this clone: The clone's antigen remains unknown. Base qualities are not at hand, and no much larger clone is one base apart.

Source material: peripheral blood. This clonotype originated in a woman aged 80 or over with acute or convalescent COVID-19.

CDR3 sequence: CASSPMTGSGNTIYF. The DNA sequence follows: TGTGCCAGCTCACCAATGACAGGCTCTGGAAACACCATATATTTT. The V gene is TRBV18 and the J gene is TRBJ1-3, and possibly TRBD1, on 6 matching bases. Trimming takes 2 bases from V and 0 bases from J, and the germline ends sit 8 bases apart. The CDR3 sequence holds 15 residues, the cysteine and phenylalanine included. Here the CDR3 DNA is all that survives: 45 bases in frame from base 1. CDR1 and CDR2 are read off the germline V gene as KGHSH and LQKENI.